The clone carrying this T cell receptor beta chain showed up many times. This specimen comes from a study of blood T cell repertoires in COVID-19. At the level of the study: Sites in the United States, Italy and Spain provided acute and convalescent COVID-19 samples. T cells, B-cell-depleted T cells, or PBMCs supplied cDNA or gDNA.

Original processing notes: Amplification from reference gene primers served as the basis for estimated nucleated cell counts. Sequencing was performed with immunoSEQ multiplex PCR; in TCRdb, only in-frame clones are kept and a portion is missing. The D gene and trimming were derived from the DNA, and the V and J assignments and clone size from that table. The sample includes over 250,000 clones, approximately 90% of them seen just once. The receptor comes from a middle-aged woman who had recovered from COVID-19. The specimen sequenced was peripheral blood.

In DNA, the CDR3 is TGTGCCAGCAGCCCGGCCGGGACTAGCGGCCTGGGCGAGCAGTTCTTC. Its translation: CASSPAGTSGLGEQFF. J is TRBJ2-1 and V is TRBV7-2; 11 nucleotides match TRBD2. CDR1 and CDR2 (germline): SGHTA, FQGNSA. Trimming took 5 bases from V and 10 from J; bases not matched to a gene: 13. The CDR3 totals 16 residues.